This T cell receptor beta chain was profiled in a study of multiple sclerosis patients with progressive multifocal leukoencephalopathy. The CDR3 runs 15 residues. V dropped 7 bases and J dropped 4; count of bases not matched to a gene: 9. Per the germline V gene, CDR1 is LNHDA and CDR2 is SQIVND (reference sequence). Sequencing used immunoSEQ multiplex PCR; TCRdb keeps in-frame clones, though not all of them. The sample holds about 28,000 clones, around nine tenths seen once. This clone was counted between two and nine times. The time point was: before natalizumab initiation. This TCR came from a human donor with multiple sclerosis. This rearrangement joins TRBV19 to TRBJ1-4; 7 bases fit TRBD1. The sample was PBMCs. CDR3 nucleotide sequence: TGTGCCAGTAACCCGGGACAGAGATTTAATGAAAAACTGTTTTTT. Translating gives CASNPGQRFNEKLFF.